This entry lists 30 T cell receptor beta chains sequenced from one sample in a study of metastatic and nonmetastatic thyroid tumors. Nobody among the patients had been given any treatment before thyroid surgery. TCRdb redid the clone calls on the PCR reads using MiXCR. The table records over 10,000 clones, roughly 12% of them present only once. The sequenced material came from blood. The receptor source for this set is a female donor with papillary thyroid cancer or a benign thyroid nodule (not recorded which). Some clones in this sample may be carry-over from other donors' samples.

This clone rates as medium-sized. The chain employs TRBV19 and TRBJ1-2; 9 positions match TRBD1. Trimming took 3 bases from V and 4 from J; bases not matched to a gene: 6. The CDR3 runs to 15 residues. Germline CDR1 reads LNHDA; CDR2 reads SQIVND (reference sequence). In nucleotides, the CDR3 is TGTGCCAGTAGTATCAAGGGACAGGGCGGCTATGGCTACACCTTC. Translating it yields CASSIKGQGGYGYTF.

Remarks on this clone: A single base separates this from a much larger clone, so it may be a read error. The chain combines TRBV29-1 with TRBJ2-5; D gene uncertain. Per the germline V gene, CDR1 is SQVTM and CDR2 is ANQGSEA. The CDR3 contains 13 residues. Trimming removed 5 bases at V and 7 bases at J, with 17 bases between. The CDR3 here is CSVKTGPPWTQYF. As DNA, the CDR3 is TGCAGCGTTAAGACCGGCCCTCCGTGGACCCAGTACTTC.

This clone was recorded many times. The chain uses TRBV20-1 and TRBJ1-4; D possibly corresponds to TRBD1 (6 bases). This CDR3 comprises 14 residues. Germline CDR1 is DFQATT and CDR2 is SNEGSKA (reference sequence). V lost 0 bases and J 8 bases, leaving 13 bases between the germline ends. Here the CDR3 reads CSARDQGSGEKLFF. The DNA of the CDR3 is TGCAGTGCTAGAGACCAGGGGTCCGGAGAAAAACTGTTTTTT.

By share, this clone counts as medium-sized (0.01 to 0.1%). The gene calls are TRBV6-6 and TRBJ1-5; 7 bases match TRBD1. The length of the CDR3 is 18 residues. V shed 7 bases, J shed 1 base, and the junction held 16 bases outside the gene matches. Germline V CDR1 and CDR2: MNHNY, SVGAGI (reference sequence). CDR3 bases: TGTGCCAGCAACTTGTCGGGCAGGGGGTTAACGAGCAATCAGCCCCAGCATTTT. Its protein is CASNLSGRGLTSNQPQHF.

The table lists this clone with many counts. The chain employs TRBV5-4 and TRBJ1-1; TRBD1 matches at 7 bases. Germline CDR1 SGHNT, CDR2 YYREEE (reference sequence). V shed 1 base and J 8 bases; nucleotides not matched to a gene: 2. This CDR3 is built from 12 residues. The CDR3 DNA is TGTGCCAGCAGCTTGAGGACAGGAGAAGCTTTCTTT. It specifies CASSLRTGEAFF.

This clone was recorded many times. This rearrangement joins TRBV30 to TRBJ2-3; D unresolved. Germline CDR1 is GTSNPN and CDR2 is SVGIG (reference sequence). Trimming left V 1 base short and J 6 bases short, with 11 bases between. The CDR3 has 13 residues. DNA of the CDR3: TGTGCCTGGAGTGGTAATCTTGCCGATACGCAGTATTTT. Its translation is CAWSGNLADTQYF. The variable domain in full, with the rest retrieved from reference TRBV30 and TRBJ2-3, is SQTIHQWPATLVQPVGSPLSLECTVEGTSNPNLYWYRQAAGRGLQLLFYSVGIGQISSEVPQNLSASRPQDRQFILSSKKLLLSDSGFYLCAWSGNLADTQYFGPGTRLTVL.

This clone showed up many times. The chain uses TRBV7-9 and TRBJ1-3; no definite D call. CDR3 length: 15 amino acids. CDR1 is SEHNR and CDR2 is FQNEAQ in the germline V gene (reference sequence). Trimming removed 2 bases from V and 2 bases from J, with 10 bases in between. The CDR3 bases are TGTGCCAGCAGCTTAAGCCTACCCGCTGGAAACACCATATATTTT. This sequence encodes CASSLSLPAGNTIYF.

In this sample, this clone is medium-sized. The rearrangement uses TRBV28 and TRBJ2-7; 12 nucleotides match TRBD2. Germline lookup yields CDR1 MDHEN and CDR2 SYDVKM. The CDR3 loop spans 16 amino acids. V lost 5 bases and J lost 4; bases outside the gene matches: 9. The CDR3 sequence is CASSLTSGGSLYEQYF. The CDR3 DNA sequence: TGTGCCAGCAGTCTTACTAGCGGGGGGAGCCTGTACGAGCAGTACTTC.

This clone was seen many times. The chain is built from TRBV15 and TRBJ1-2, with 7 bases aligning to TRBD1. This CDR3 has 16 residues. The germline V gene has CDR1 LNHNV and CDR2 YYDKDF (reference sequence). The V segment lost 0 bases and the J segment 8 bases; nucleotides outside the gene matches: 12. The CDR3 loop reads CATSRDRQGVLVGYTF. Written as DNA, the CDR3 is TGTGCCACCAGCAGAGATCGACAGGGTGTCTTAGTCGGCTACACCTTC.

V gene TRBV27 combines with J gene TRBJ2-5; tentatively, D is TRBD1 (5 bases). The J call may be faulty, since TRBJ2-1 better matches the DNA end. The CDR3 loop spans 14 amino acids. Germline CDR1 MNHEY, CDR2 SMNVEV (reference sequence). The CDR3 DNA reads TGTGCCAGCCCCCGGCAGGGTGTGTACAATGAGCAGTTCTTC. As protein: CASPRQGVYNEQFF.

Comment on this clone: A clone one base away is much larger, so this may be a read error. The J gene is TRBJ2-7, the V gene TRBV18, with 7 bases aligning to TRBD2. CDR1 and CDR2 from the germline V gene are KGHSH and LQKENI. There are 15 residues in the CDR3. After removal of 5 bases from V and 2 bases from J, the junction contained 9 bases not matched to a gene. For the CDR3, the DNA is TGTGCCAGCTCATCTACTAGCGCAGAAACCTACGAGCAGTACGTC. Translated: CASSSTSAETYEQYV.

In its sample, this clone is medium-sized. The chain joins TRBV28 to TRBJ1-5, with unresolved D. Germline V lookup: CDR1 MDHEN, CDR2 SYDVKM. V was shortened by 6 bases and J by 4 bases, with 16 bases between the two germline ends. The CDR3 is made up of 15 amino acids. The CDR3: CASRWGGKGNQPQHF. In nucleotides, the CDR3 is TGTGCCAGCAGATGGGGAGGGAAGGGTAATCAGCCCCAGCATTTT.

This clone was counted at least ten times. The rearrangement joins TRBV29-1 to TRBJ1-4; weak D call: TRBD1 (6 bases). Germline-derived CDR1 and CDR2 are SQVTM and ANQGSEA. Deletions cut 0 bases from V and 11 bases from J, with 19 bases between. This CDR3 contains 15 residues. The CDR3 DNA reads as TGCAGCGTTGAAGATGGGGGCCAGGGATTCGGGAAACTGTTTTTT. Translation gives CSVEDGGQGFGKLFF.

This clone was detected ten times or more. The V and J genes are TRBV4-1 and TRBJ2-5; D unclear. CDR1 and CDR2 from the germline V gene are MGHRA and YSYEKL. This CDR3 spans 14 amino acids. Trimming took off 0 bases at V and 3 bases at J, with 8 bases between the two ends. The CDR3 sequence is CASSQDRAEETQYF. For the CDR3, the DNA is TGCGCCAGCAGCCAAGATCGGGCAGAAGAGACCCAGTACTTC.

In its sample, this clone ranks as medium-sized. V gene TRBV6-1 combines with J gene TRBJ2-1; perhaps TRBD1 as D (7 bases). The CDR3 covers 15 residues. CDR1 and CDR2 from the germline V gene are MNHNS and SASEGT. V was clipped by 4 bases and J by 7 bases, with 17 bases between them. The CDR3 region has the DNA TGTGCCAGCAGTGCGCGCAGGGGGGTGGGTAATGAGCAGTTCTTC. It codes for CASSARRGVGNEQFF.

The CDR3 sequence is CASSLPLLAGWPTDTQYF. The CDR3, as DNA: TGTGCCAGCAGTTTACCCCTCCTAGCGGGGTGGCCTACAGATACGCAGTATTTT. J is TRBJ2-3 and V is TRBV28; 9 positions match TRBD2. J lost 3 bases, V lost 2 bases, and 12 bases had no gene match. The CDR3 consists of 18 residues. Germline CDR1 is MDHEN and CDR2 is SYDVKM.

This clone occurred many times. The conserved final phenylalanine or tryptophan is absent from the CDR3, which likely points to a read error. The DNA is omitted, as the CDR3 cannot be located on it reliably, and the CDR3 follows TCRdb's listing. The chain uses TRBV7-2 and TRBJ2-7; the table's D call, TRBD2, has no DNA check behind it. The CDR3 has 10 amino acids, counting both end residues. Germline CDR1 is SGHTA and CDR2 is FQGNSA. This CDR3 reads CASSPNGLAG.

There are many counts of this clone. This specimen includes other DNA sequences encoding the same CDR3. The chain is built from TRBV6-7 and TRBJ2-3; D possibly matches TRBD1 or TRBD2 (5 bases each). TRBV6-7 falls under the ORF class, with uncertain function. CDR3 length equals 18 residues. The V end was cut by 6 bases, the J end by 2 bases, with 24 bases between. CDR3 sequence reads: CASRHRPGRQHHTDTQYF. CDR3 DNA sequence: TGTGCCAGCAGGCACAGGCCGGGGCGCCAACATCACACAGATACGCAGTATTTT.

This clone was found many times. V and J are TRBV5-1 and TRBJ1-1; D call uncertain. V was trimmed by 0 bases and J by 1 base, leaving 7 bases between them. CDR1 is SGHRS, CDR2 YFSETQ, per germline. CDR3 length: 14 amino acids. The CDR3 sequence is CASSLGAANTEAFF. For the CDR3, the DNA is TGCGCCAGCAGCTTGGGCGCGGCGAACACTGAAGCTTTCTTT.

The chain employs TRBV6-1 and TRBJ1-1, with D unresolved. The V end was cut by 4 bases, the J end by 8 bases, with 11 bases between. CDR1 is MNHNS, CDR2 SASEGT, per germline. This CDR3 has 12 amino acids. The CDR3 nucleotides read TGTGCCAGCAGTGCAGTGTCTCGAGAAGCTTTCTTT. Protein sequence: CASSAVSREAFF.

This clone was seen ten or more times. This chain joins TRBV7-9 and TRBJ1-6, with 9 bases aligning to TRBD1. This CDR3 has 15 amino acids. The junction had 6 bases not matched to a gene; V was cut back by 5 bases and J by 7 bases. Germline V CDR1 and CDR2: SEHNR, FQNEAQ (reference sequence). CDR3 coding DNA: TGTGCCAGCAGCGGACGGACAGGGGTAAATTCACCCCTCCACTTT. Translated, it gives CASSGRTGVNSPLHF.

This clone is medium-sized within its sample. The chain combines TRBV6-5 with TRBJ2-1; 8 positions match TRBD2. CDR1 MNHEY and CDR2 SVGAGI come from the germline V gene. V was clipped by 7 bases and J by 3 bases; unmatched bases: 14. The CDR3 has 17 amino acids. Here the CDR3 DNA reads TGTGCCAGCACCCACGGAGCGGGAGCGAACTACTACAATGAGCAGTTCTTC. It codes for CASTHGAGANYYNEQFF.

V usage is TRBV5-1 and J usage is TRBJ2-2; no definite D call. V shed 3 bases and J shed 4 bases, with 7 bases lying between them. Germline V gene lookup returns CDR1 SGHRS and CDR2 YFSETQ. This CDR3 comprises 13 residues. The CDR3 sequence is CASSSHFTGELFF. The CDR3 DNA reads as TGCGCCAGCAGCTCACACTTCACCGGGGAGCTGTTTTTT.

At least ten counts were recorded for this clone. As DNA, the CDR3 is TGCGCCAGCAGCCTCCGGGACGGAATCAATCAGCCCCAGCATTTT. Amino acids: CASSLRDGINQPQHF. The chain uses TRBV4-1 and TRBJ1-5; a weak D match, TRBD1 (5 bases). Germline values: CDR1 MGHRA, CDR2 YSYEKL. This CDR3 has 15 amino acids. With 4 bases removed from V and 3 bases from J, the gap between germline ends came to 13 bases.

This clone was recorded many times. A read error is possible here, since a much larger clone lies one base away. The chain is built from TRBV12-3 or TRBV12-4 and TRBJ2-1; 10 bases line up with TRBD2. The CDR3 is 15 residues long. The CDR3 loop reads CASSPSGSIYDEQFF. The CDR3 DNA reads TGTGCCAGCAGCCCTAGCGGGAGTATCTACGATGAGCAGTTCTTC.

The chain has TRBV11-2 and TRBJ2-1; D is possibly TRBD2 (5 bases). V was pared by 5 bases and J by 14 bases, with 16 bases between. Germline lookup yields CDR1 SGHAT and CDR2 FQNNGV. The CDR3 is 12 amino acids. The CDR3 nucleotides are TGTGCCAGCAGCCCGGCGCGGGCCGAGAAGTTCTTC. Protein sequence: CASSPARAEKFF.

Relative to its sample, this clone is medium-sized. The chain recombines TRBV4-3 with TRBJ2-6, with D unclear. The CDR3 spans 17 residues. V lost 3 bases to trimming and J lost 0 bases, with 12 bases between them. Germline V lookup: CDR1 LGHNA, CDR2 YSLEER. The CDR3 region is CASSQTGSSSGANVLTF. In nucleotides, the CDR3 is TGCGCCAGCAGCCAGACGGGTAGTTCCTCTGGGGCCAACGTCCTGACTTTC.

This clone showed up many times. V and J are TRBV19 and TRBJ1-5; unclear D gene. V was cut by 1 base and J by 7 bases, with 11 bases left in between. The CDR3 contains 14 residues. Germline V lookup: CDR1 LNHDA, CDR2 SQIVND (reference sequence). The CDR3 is CASSIVVGNQPQHF. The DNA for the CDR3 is TGTGCCAGTAGTATAGTCGTCGGGAACCAGCCCCAGCATTTT.

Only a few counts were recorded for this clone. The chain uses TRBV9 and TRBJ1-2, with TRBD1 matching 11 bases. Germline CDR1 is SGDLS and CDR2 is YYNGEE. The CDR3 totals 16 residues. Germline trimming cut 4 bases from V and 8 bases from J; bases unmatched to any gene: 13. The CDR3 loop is CASSLLGQGGDGGYTF. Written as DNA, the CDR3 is TGTGCCAGCAGCCTATTGGGACAGGGGGGCGACGGAGGCTACACCTTC.

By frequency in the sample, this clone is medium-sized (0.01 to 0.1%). This CDR3 reads CASSLTYEQFF. The DNA for the CDR3 is TGTGCCAGCAGTTTGACGTATGAGCAGTTCTTC. V usage is TRBV12-3 or TRBV12-4 and J usage is TRBJ2-1; D not resolved. V gave up 3 bases and J gave up 8 bases, with 5 bases separating them. This CDR3 is 11 amino acids long.